The following is a T cell receptor beta chain sequence with its context. Per the original methods: For nucleated cells, counts were estimated from reference gene primer amplification. Clones were read by immunoSEQ multiplex PCR, and TCRdb kept only the in-frame ones, dropping some. Clone size and V and J calls were adopted from that table, with D and trimming inferred from the DNA. The sample consists of around 130,000 clones, roughly three quarters of them appearing once. These data are taken from a study of blood T cell repertoires in COVID-19. The wider study: There were acute and convalescent COVID-19 samples, and they came from the United States, Italy and Spain.

Germline-derived CDR1 and CDR2 are SQVTM and ANQGSEA. The CDR3 extends over 13 amino acids. Between the trimmed V and J ends, which lost 7 bases and 3 bases, there was a span of 15 bases. The sequencing input was peripheral blood. This TCR was sampled from a human donor in a cohort sampled during active COVID-19. This rearrangement joins TRBV29-1 to TRBJ1-1, with D possibly being TRBD1 (6 bases). The CDR3 is CSGRGGADTEAFF. The DNA for the CDR3 is TGCAGCGGGAGGGGGGGAGCGGACACTGAAGCTTTCTTT.